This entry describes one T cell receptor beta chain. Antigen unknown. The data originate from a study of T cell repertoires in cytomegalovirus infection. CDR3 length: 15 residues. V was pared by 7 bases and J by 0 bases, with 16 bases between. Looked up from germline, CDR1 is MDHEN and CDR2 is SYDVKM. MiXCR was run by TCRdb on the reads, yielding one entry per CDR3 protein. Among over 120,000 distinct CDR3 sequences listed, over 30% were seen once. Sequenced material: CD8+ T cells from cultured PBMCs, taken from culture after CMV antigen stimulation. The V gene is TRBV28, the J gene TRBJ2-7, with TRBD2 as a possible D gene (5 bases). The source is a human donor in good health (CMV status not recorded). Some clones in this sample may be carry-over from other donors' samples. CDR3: CASTPSGLSSYEQYF. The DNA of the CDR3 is TGTGCCAGCACCCCCTCCGGACTTTCCTCCTACGAGCAGTACTTC.